One and the same sample provided the 27 T cell receptor beta chains below, sequenced in a study of CD8+ T cells in alopecia areata (dated by TCRdb to the late 2010s). The treatment or condition label for this specimen denotes: oral pan-JAK inhibitor, 5-10 mg twice daily. The library relied on the immunoSEQ multiplex PCR assay. RNA was extracted from all samples and reverse transcribed into cDNA as template for TCR sequencing. TCRdb obtained this table from immuneACCESS and retained in-frame rearrangements with V and J assigned. These tables miss some clones; where compared with another copy, unresolved V genes account for less than half of the shortfall, and the remainder is unexplained. For this sample the table gives about 60,000 clones, of which around 42% were detected only once. Together, the top ten hold about a fifth of the sample. The source material was CD8+ T cells sorted from blood, sampled at roughly week 38, from a patient treated with tofacitinib. The receptors derive from a human donor with alopecia areata.

The rearrangement joins TRBV30 to TRBJ2-1, with D unresolved. CDR1 is GTSNPN, CDR2 SVGIG, per germline (reference sequence). Between the trimmed V and J ends, which lost 8 bases and 4 bases, there was a span of 18 bases. CDR3 size: 14 residues. The CDR3 here is CAGIHGRRYNEQFF. CDR3 in DNA: TGTGCCGGCATCCATGGACGACGATACAATGAGCAGTTCTTC. Using reference TRBV30 and TRBJ2-1 for the parts outside the CDR3, the full variable domain is SQTIHQWPATLVQPVGSPLSLECTVEGTSNPNLYWYRQAAGRGLQLLFYSVGIGQISSEVPQNLSASRPQDRQFILSSKKLLLSDSGFYLCAGIHGRRYNEQFFGPGTRLTVL.

The rearrangement uses TRBV13 and TRBJ2-7, with a possible D match to TRBD2 (5 bases). Between the trimmed V and J ends, which lost 4 bases and 3 bases, there was a span of 10 bases. Germline V gene lookup returns CDR1 PRHDT and CDR2 FYEKMQ (reference sequence). The CDR3 length is 13 residues. CDR3 nucleotides: TGTGCCAGCAGCTCGGGATTATACTACGAGCAGTACTTC. Translated: CASSSGLYYEQYF. The full variable domain, with the rest looked up from reference TRBV13 and TRBJ2-7, is AAGVIQSPRHLIKEKRETATLKCYPIPRHDTVYWYQQGPGQDPQFLISFYEKMQSDKGSIPDRFSAQQFSDYHSELNMSSLELGDSALYFCASSSGLYYEQYFGPGTRLTVT.

This clone appeared once. The chain is built from TRBV11-2 and TRBJ2-7; D is possibly TRBD1 or TRBD2 (5 bases each). V gave up 5 bases and J gave up 3 bases, with 20 bases separating them. The germline gives CDR1 SGHAT, CDR2 FQNNGV. The CDR3 extends over 16 amino acids. Here the CDR3 reads CASSARLGTDGYEQYF. Here the CDR3 DNA reads TGTGCCAGCAGCGCCCGATTAGGGACGGATGGCTACGAGCAGTACTTC.

CDR3 nucleotide sequence: TGTGCCAGCAGGCCCGGGACAGGGTTTTTGAAGACCCAGTACTTC. Translation: CASRPGTGFLKTQYF. The gene calls are TRBV6-6 and TRBJ2-5; TRBD1 matches at 9 bases. The CDR3 sequence is 15 residues long. The V gene's germline CDR1 is MNHNY and CDR2 SVGAGI (reference sequence). The V and J ends lost 6 bases and 6 bases, in that order; junction bases with no gene match: 11.

This chain links TRBV11-2 with TRBJ2-1, with D possibly being TRBD2 (6 bases). The germline V and J ends were trimmed by 4 bases and 5 bases, with 15 bases remaining between them. The CDR3 totals 15 residues. Looked up from germline, CDR1 is SGHAT and CDR2 is FQNNGV. The CDR3 sequence is CASSSEAGLDNEQFF. The CDR3 DNA reads as TGTGCCAGCAGCTCTGAGGCGGGACTTGACAATGAGCAGTTCTTC.

This clone has more than one count but fewer than ten. The CDR3 loop reads CSVFGQGHGYTF. The CDR3 nucleotides are TGCAGCGTTTTCGGACAGGGGCATGGCTACACCTTC. The chain links TRBV29-1 to TRBJ1-2; 9 nucleotides match TRBD1. V gave up 5 bases and J gave up 6 bases; unmatched junction bases: 4. The CDR3 runs to 12 residues. CDR1 and CDR2 (germline): SQVTM, ANQGSEA.

This clone was detected a few times. The chain employs TRBV6-4 and TRBJ2-1; 14 bases line up with TRBD2. The V segment lost 8 bases and the J segment 8 bases; nucleotides outside the gene matches: 8. Germline V gene lookup returns CDR1 MRHNA and CDR2 SNTAGT. This CDR3 comprises 15 residues. The CDR3 DNA reads TGTGCCAGCGAGGGACTAGCGGGAGTGGGCTATGAGCAGTTCTTC. This gives the protein CASEGLAGVGYEQFF.

CDR3 region: CSVETGLAKYEQYF. Here the CDR3 DNA reads TGCAGCGTTGAAACCGGACTAGCAAAATACGAGCAGTACTTC. The J gene is TRBJ2-7, the V gene TRBV29-1; 8 nucleotides line up with TRBD2. V was clipped by 2 bases and J by 4 bases; unmatched bases: 7. This CDR3 contains 14 residues. Germline V gene sequence: CDR1 SQVTM, CDR2 ANQGSEA.

The chain links TRBV13 to TRBJ2-7, with 7 positions matching TRBD1. The CDR3 spans 13 residues. V was pared by 3 bases and J by 3 bases, with 2 bases of the junction left unmatched. Looked up from germline, CDR1 is PRHDT and CDR2 is FYEKMQ (reference sequence). Here the CDR3 DNA reads TGTGCCAGCAGCTTCAGGGGGATCTACGAGCAGTACTTC. Protein: CASSFRGIYEQYF.

This clone was counted a single time. CDR3 residues: CASSLNRLNTEAFF. DNA of the CDR3: TGTGCCAGCAGTTTGAACAGATTGAACACTGAAGCTTTCTTT. The chain combines TRBV27 with TRBJ1-1, with D unclear. Deletions cut 3 bases from V and 0 bases from J, with 8 bases between. CDR3 length equals 14 residues. The V gene's germline CDR1 is MNHEY and CDR2 SMNVEV (reference sequence).

The rearrangement uses TRBV30 and TRBJ2-1; D unresolved. Germline loops: CDR1 GTSNPN, CDR2 SVGIG (reference sequence). The V and J ends lost 5 bases and 6 bases respectively, with 11 bases between them. The CDR3 covers 12 residues. The CDR3 DNA is TGTGCCTGGGGTACGTCCGGCAATGAGCAGTTCTTC. This codes for CAWGTSGNEQFF.

The chain joins TRBV29-1 to TRBJ2-2, with a possible D match to TRBD1 (6 bases). This CDR3 region has 12 residues. CDR1 is SQVTM, CDR2 ANQGSEA, per germline. Trimming removed 5 bases from V and 6 bases from J, with 10 bases in between. The CDR3, as DNA: TGCAGCGTTTGGGGGCGGGCCGGGGAGCTGTTTTTT. Its translation is CSVWGRAGELFF.

This clone has a handful of counts. This chain uses TRBV7-9 with TRBJ2-5; D not certain. This CDR3 contains 15 residues. The V and J ends lost 5 bases and 5 bases respectively, with 18 bases between them. Germline values: CDR1 SEHNR, CDR2 FQNEAQ (reference sequence). The CDR3 bases are TGTGCCAGCAGCGCACACAGTCTGGGTCGGGAGACCCAGTACTTC. Translated: CASSAHSLGRETQYF.

This sequence joins TRBV29-1 and TRBJ2-7; 9 bases match TRBD2. Germline V lookup: CDR1 SQVTM, CDR2 ANQGSEA. V shed 6 bases, J shed 4 bases, and the junction held 7 bases outside the gene matches. This CDR3 is built from 13 residues. This chain's CDR3 is CSVYSGSGYEQYF. As DNA, the CDR3 is TGCAGCGTGTATAGCGGGAGTGGTTACGAGCAGTACTTC.

This clone was detected once. The J gene is TRBJ2-7, the V gene TRBV29-1; TRBD1 agrees at 10 bases. The CDR3 sequence is 13 residues long. The germline CDR1 and CDR2 sequences are SQVTM and ANQGSEA. The V gene end was trimmed by 3 bases and the J gene end by 5 bases; junction bases not matched to a gene: 4. The CDR3 DNA reads as TGCAGCGTTGAGGGACAGGGGAGCCACGAGCAGTACTTC. It is translated as CSVEGQGSHEQYF.

This clone showed up just a few times. The chain couples TRBV6-5 to TRBJ2-7; no clear D gene. The V end was cut by 6 bases, the J end by 3 bases, with 9 bases between. CDR3 size: 12 residues. CDR1 and CDR2 (germline): MNHEY, SVGAGI. CDR3 DNA sequence: TGTGCCAGCAGCCAGGACGGCTACGAGCAGTACTTC. This translates into CASSQDGYEQYF.

V and J are TRBV29-1 and TRBJ1-2; D call uncertain. From germline, CDR1 is SQVTM and CDR2 ANQGSEA. Trimming took 2 bases from V and 5 from J, leaving 15 bases between them. CDR3 length: 14 amino acids. CDR3 sequence reads: CSVEFPGRGYGYTF. The CDR3 DNA sequence: TGCAGCGTTGAATTTCCCGGACGGGGTTATGGCTACACCTTC.

The chain has TRBV29-1 and TRBJ2-7; tentatively, D is TRBD2 (6 bases). Trimming left V 6 bases short and J 2 bases short, with 11 bases between. CDR1 and CDR2 (germline): SQVTM, ANQGSEA. CDR3 length: 12 residues. The CDR3 spells CSVTGVTYEQYF. CDR3 bases: TGCAGCGTGACGGGAGTCACCTACGAGCAGTACTTC.

This clone was seen only a few times. V is TRBV29-1 and J is TRBJ2-7; unclear D gene. The CDR3 has 13 amino acids. V was pared by 4 bases and J by 2 bases, with 12 bases between. Germline-derived CDR1 and CDR2 are SQVTM and ANQGSEA. CDR3: CSVVGDRTYEQYF. The CDR3, as DNA: TGCAGCGTTGTGGGCGACCGAACCTACGAGCAGTACTTC.

This chain links TRBV6-5 with TRBJ1-1; unclear D gene. V was shortened by 5 bases and J by 4 bases, with 11 bases between the two germline ends. Germline assignment: CDR1 MNHEY and CDR2 SVGAGI. CDR3 length: 13 amino acids. The CDR3 loop reads CASSLRGGTEAFF. Written as DNA, the CDR3 is TGTGCCAGCAGTCTACGTGGTGGCACTGAAGCTTTCTTT.

The V call is TRBV29-1, the J call TRBJ1-2, with 7 bases fitting TRBD1. This CDR3 contains 14 residues. V was clipped by 6 bases and J by 4 bases; unmatched bases: 11. Germline CDR1 is SQVTM and CDR2 is ANQGSEA. CDR3 region: CSVRGTDYSYGYTF. The CDR3 DNA reads as TGCAGCGTCAGAGGGACAGACTACTCCTATGGCTACACCTTC.

The V and J genes are TRBV4-1 and TRBJ2-7; 10 bases are a match to TRBD2. The V and J ends lost 1 base and 2 bases, in that order; junction bases with no gene match: 2. CDR3 length: 15 residues. Per the germline V gene, CDR1 is MGHRA and CDR2 is YSYEKL. The DNA of the CDR3 is TGCGCCAGCAGCCAAGCACTAGCGGGAACCTACGAGCAGTACTTC. As protein: CASSQALAGTYEQYF.

The CDR3 reads CASSATGESSYEQYF. The CDR3 coding sequence is TGCGCCAGCAGTGCTACAGGGGAAAGCTCCTACGAGCAGTACTTC. J is TRBJ2-7 and V is TRBV5-1; TRBD1 agrees at 7 bases. V lost 5 bases to trimming and J lost 0 bases; unmatched junction nucleotides: 8. Per the germline V gene, CDR1 is SGHRS and CDR2 is YFSETQ. This CDR3 is built from 15 residues.

V gene TRBV29-1 combines with J gene TRBJ2-7; 7 positions agree with TRBD2. The CDR3 sequence is 12 residues long. V dropped 3 bases and J dropped 6; count of bases not matched to a gene: 5. Per the germline V gene, CDR1 is SQVTM and CDR2 is ANQGSEA. The CDR3 reads CSVEAGAAEQYF. The CDR3 DNA follows: TGCAGCGTTGAGGCGGGAGCGGCCGAGCAGTACTTC.

The V call is TRBV29-1, the J call TRBJ2-5; no clear D gene. The V and J ends lost 7 bases and 4 bases respectively, with 10 bases between them. This CDR3 is built from 11 residues. CDR1 and CDR2 (germline): SQVTM, ANQGSEA. The CDR3 sequence is CSARNRETQYF. As DNA, the CDR3 is TGCAGCGCCCGTAACCGAGAGACCCAGTACTTC.

The V call is TRBV4-1, the J call TRBJ1-1; D possibly corresponds to TRBD1 (6 bases). There are 14 residues in the CDR3. Per the germline V gene, CDR1 is MGHRA and CDR2 is YSYEKL. The germline V and J ends were trimmed by 2 bases and 0 bases, with 7 bases remaining between them. The chain's CDR3 is CASSQRGVNTEAFF. CDR3 DNA sequence: TGCGCCAGCAGCCAAAGGGGGGTGAACACTGAAGCTTTCTTT.

The count of this clone is one. This chain uses TRBV30 with TRBJ1-1, with 7 bases that match TRBD1. V lost 4 bases, J lost 4 bases, and 9 bases stayed unmatched. The CDR3 has 14 amino acids. The germline V gene has CDR1 GTSNPN and CDR2 SVGIG (reference sequence). CDR3 DNA: TGTGCCTGGACCCTGACAGGGTTAGGCACTGAAGCTTTCTTT. Amino acid sequence: CAWTLTGLGTEAFF.